Detailed here is one T cell receptor (beta chain). Poor-prognosis osteosarcoma patients supplied post-treatment primary, local recurrence and metastasis tumor specimens. This sample was taken from a study of the immune and genomic landscape of osteosarcoma. Trimming cost V 3 bases and J 3 bases, with 16 bases left between them. This CDR3 comprises 16 residues. The germline V gene has CDR1 LNHNV and CDR2 YYDKDF (reference sequence). Sequencing used immunoSEQ multiplex PCR; TCRdb keeps in-frame clones, though not all of them. Counted here are fewer than 6,500 clones, almost 70% occurring once; the ten biggest clones make up over 14%.

This clonotype originated in a human donor with osteosarcoma. The sequenced sample was osteosarcoma tumor tissue from the lung. This chain joins TRBV15 and TRBJ2-3; unclear D gene. DNA of the CDR3: TGTGCCACCAGCAGCCTTGAGTACTGGGAAACAGATACGCAGTATTTT. It is translated as CATSSLEYWETDTQYF.